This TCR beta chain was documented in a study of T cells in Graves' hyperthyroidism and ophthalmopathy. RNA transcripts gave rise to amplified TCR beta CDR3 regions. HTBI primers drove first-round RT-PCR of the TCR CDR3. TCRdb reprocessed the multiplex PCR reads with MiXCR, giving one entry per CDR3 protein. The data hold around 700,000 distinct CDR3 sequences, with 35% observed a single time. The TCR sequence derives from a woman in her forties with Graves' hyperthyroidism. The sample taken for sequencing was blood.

The CDR3 protein is CATSVGRDSNQPQYF. The CDR3 DNA sequence: TGTGCCACCAGCGTGGGCAGGGATAGCAATCAGCCCCAGTACTTC. V is TRBV15 and J is TRBJ2-5; TRBD1 might be the D (5 bases). The CDR3 sequence is 15 residues long. Germline V CDR1 and CDR2: LNHNV, YYDKDF (reference sequence). With 5 bases removed from V and 9 bases from J, the gap between germline ends came to 22 bases.